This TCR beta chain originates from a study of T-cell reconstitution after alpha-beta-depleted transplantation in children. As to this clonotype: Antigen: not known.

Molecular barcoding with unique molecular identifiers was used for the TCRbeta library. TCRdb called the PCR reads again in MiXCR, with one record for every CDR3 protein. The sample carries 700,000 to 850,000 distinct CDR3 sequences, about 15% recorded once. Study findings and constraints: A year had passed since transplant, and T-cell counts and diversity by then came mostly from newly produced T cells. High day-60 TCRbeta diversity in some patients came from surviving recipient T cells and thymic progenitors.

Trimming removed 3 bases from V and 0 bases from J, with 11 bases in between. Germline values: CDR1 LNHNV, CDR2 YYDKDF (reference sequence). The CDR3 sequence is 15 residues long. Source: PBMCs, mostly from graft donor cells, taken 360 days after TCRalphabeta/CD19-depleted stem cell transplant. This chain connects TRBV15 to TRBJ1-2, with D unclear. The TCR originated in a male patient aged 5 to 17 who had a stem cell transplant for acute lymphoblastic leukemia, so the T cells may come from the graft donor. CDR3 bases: TGTGCCACCAGCAGGGAATCCGGTCCTAACTATGGCTACACCTTC. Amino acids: CATSRESGPNYGYTF.